These 24 T cell receptor beta chains originate from one sample sequenced in a study of cytomegalovirus exposure and HLA in healthy donors. PCR used 60 Vbeta primers and 13 Jbeta primers. The repertoire was sequenced with immunoSEQ multiplex PCR; TCRdb's copy has only in-frame clones and lacks some. Its table lists 50,000 to 70,000 clones. Sequencing was performed on PBMCs. The receptors here all came from a woman under 30 in good health and CMV-seronegative.

The rearrangement uses TRBV18 and TRBJ1-1, with 8 bases aligning to TRBD1. With 3 bases clipped from V and 4 bases from J, the junction kept 4 bases outside the gene matches. Looked up from germline, CDR1 is KGHSH and CDR2 is LQKENI. The CDR3 length is 14 residues. This chain's CDR3 is CASSPDRGGTEAFF. The DNA for the CDR3 is TGTGCCAGCTCACCCGACAGGGGTGGCACTGAAGCTTTCTTT.

This rearrangement joins TRBV9 to TRBJ2-1; TRBD2 aligns across 8 bases. V dropped 1 base and J dropped 6; count of bases not matched to a gene: 6. Looked up from germline, CDR1 is SGDLS and CDR2 is YYNGEE. The CDR3 is made up of 15 amino acids. The CDR3 spells CASSVLGLGVNEQFF. The CDR3 nucleotides are TGTGCCAGCAGCGTATTGGGACTAGGTGTCAATGAGCAGTTCTTC.

V usage is TRBV6-1 and J usage is TRBJ2-3; 9 nucleotides agree with TRBD2. Losses at the gene ends were 4 bases for V and 2 bases for J; bases not matched to a gene: 13. The CDR3 is 18 residues long. The V gene's germline CDR1 is MNHNS and CDR2 SASEGT. CDR3 bases: TGTGCCAGCAGTGCTAGCTGGGCGACTAGCGGAACCACAGATACGCAGTATTTT. It codes for CASSASWATSGTTDTQYF.

The chain has TRBV25-1 and TRBJ2-7; TRBD2 is a possible D gene (6 bases). This CDR3 has 13 amino acids. From germline, CDR1 is MGHDK and CDR2 SYGVNS. V was trimmed by 6 bases and J by 0 bases, leaving 9 bases between them. The CDR3 here is CASSELASYEQYF. In DNA form, the CDR3 reads TGTGCCAGCAGCGAACTAGCCTCCTACGAGCAGTACTTC.

This chain links TRBV6-5 with TRBJ1-2; 8 bases align to TRBD1. The CDR3 has 13 residues. V dropped 5 bases and J dropped 3; count of bases not matched to a gene: 2. Germline values: CDR1 MNHEY, CDR2 SVGAGI. The CDR3 DNA follows: TGTGCCAGCAGTCCGACAGGGGACTATGGCTACACCTTC. Protein product: CASSPTGDYGYTF.

This chain links TRBV25-1 with TRBJ1-2, with TRBD1 identical over 8 bases. The CDR3 is 15 residues long. V lost 4 bases and J lost 8; bases outside the gene matches: 12. Germline V lookup: CDR1 MGHDK, CDR2 SYGVNS. The CDR3 loop is CASSAPPGQGDGYTF. The CDR3 nucleotides are TGTGCCAGCAGTGCTCCTCCCGGACAGGGTGACGGCTACACCTTC.

The chain uses TRBV15 and TRBJ1-5, with TRBD1 matching 8 bases. Germline values: CDR1 LNHNV, CDR2 YYDKDF (reference sequence). Trimming took 6 bases from V and 2 from J; bases not matched to a gene: 12. CDR3 length: 17 amino acids. The CDR3 spells CATRDGQGLLRNQPQHF. CDR3 in DNA: TGTGCCACCAGAGACGGACAGGGCCTTCTCCGCAATCAGCCCCAGCATTTT.

This rearrangement joins TRBV29-1 to TRBJ2-5; possibly TRBD2 for D (6 bases). Germline V lookup: CDR1 SQVTM, CDR2 ANQGSEA. The CDR3 totals 12 residues. Deletions cut 7 bases from V and 10 bases from J, with 19 bases between. The CDR3 spells CSAGTSSRGQYF. The CDR3, as DNA: TGCAGCGCTGGGACTTCCTCCCGGGGCCAGTACTTC.

The chain employs TRBV5-1 and TRBJ1-1; D unresolved. This CDR3 has 20 amino acids. V shed 3 bases and J shed 0 bases, with 27 bases lying between them. Per germline, CDR1 SGHRS and CDR2 YFSETQ. The CDR3 DNA reads as TGCGCCAGCAGCTCGACCGGGGTAGGGCAGAGCTTGACTTTGAACACTGAAGCTTTCTTT. Translated: CASSSTGVGQSLTLNTEAFF.

V usage is TRBV30 and J usage is TRBJ2-3, with a tentative D call TRBD2 (5 bases). Trimming shortened V by 3 bases and J by 11 bases, and 15 bases separated the two germline ends. Germline V gene lookup returns CDR1 GTSNPN and CDR2 SVGIG (reference sequence). The CDR3 covers 12 residues. The CDR3 coding sequence is TGTGCCTGGAGCGGCTCGGGGTATGAGCAGTATTTT. The encoded protein is CAWSGSGYEQYF.

CDR3 protein: CASSSLQGGLSEKLFF. CDR3 coding DNA: TGTGCCAGTAGTTCGCTTCAGGGAGGGTTAAGCGAAAAACTGTTTTTT. The gene calls are TRBV19 and TRBJ1-4; D is possibly TRBD1 (5 bases). This CDR3 contains 16 residues. V shed 5 bases and J shed 8 bases, with 21 bases lying between them. Looked up from germline, CDR1 is LNHDA and CDR2 is SQIVND (reference sequence).

The J gene is TRBJ2-1, the V gene TRBV6-6, with 10 bases fitting TRBD1. The germline V gene has CDR1 MNHNY and CDR2 SVGAGI (reference sequence). The CDR3 loop spans 15 amino acids. V dropped 2 bases and J dropped 6; count of bases not matched to a gene: 4. For the CDR3, the DNA is TGTGCCAGCAGTTACCGACAGGGGGCGCCCAATGAGCAGTTCTTC. Protein product: CASSYRQGAPNEQFF.

V gene TRBV5-1 combines with J gene TRBJ2-1, with a weak D call TRBD2 (5 bases). The CDR3 sequence is 14 residues long. Germline CDR1 SGHRS, CDR2 YFSETQ. Trimming took off 2 bases at V and 7 bases at J, with 13 bases between the two ends. In nucleotides, the CDR3 is TGCGCCAGCAGCTTAGGGATTCCGGGGAATGAGCAGTTCTTC. It specifies CASSLGIPGNEQFF.

Concerning this clone: One junction end does not reproduce the germline sequence, and a read error may be involved. The rearrangement links TRBV11-2 to TRBJ1-2; weak D call: TRBD1 (5 bases). Per the germline V gene, CDR1 is SGHAT and CDR2 is FQNNGV. The CDR3 totals 11 residues. CDR3 in DNA: TGTGCCAGCAGCCTCTCCCAGGGCTTATACTTC. Amino acids: CASSLSQGLYF.

This chain joins TRBV18 and TRBJ2-7; the D gene is possibly TRBD1 (5 bases). The CDR3 is made up of 14 amino acids. The V end lost 0 bases, the J end lost 5 bases, and 11 bases lay between the germline ends. CDR1 and CDR2 from the germline V gene are KGHSH and LQKENI. The CDR3 sequence: CASSPPWAGHEQYF. The CDR3, as DNA: TGTGCCAGCTCACCACCCTGGGCAGGGCACGAGCAGTACTTC.

The gene calls are TRBV29-1 and TRBJ2-7; D remains ambiguous. Deletions cut 4 bases from V and 0 bases from J, with 10 bases between. CDR1 is SQVTM, CDR2 ANQGSEA, per germline. There are 13 residues in the CDR3. As DNA, the CDR3 is TGCAGCGTTGGGGCTCGTAGCTCCTACGAGCAGTACTTC. This codes for CSVGARSSYEQYF.

CDR3: CASSPLPGQGNTGELFF. In DNA form, the CDR3 reads TGTGCCAGCAGCCCCCTTCCGGGACAGGGGAACACCGGGGAGCTGTTTTTT. The chain links TRBV25-1 to TRBJ2-2, with 9 positions matching TRBD1. The germline gives CDR1 MGHDK, CDR2 SYGVNS. There are 17 residues in the CDR3. Trimming removed 6 bases from V and 1 base from J; junction bases left unmatched: 9.

The rearrangement uses TRBV4-2 and TRBJ2-7, with TRBD2 identical over 9 bases. The CDR3 is 14 residues long. The V gene end was trimmed by 0 bases and the J gene end by 7 bases; junction bases not matched to a gene: 4. Per germline, CDR1 LGHNA and CDR2 YNFKEQ. DNA for the CDR3: TGTGCCAGCAGCCAAGAGCGGGGGGGGTGGGAGCAGTACTTC. Translation gives CASSQERGGWEQYF.

The chain couples TRBV6-5 to TRBJ2-2; D perhaps matches TRBD1 (6 bases). The ends were cut back, 0 bases at V and 6 bases at J, with 11 bases in the middle. The CDR3 has 15 residues. CDR1 is MNHEY, CDR2 SVGAGI, per germline. This chain's CDR3 is CASSYSGTRAGELFF. In DNA, the CDR3 is TGTGCCAGCAGTTACTCGGGGACAAGGGCCGGGGAGCTGTTTTTT.

V and J are TRBV6-1 and TRBJ1-2; TRBD1 is a possible D gene (6 bases). The germline gives CDR1 MNHNS, CDR2 SASEGT. The CDR3 length is 13 residues. V lost 7 bases and J 3 bases, leaving 12 bases between the germline ends. CDR3 protein: CASKETGHYGYTF. The CDR3 DNA follows: TGTGCCAGCAAGGAAACAGGGCACTATGGCTACACCTTC.

The chain links TRBV6-1 to TRBJ2-5; TRBD1 agrees at 11 bases. The germline V gene has CDR1 MNHNS and CDR2 SASEGT. The CDR3 consists of 15 residues. J lost 4 bases, V lost 7 bases, and 8 bases had no gene match. The DNA of the CDR3 is TGTGCCAGCAAGCCAAGGACAGGGGGCGGAGAGACCCAGTACTTC. Translation: CASKPRTGGGETQYF.

The genes are TRBV6-1 and TRBJ1-1; D not resolved. V lost 5 bases and J 5 bases, leaving 9 bases between the germline ends. This CDR3 has 12 amino acids. Per germline, CDR1 MNHNS and CDR2 SASEGT. The CDR3 spells CASSLADTEAFF. CDR3 nucleotides: TGTGCCAGCAGTTTGGCAGATACTGAAGCTTTCTTT.

The chain links TRBV11-2 to TRBJ1-5; D unclear. The CDR3 is made up of 15 amino acids. The ends were cut back, 5 bases at V and 5 bases at J, with 16 bases in the middle. Looked up from germline, CDR1 is SGHAT and CDR2 is FQNNGV. As DNA, the CDR3 is TGTGCCAGCAGCCGACTGGGTGGCGGTGATCAGCCCCAGCATTTT. This codes for CASSRLGGGDQPQHF. Together with reference TRBV11-2 and TRBJ1-5, the CDR3 gives the full variable domain: EAGVAQSPRYKIIEKRQSVAFWCNPISGHATLYWYQQILGQGPKLLIQFQNNGVVDDSQLPKDRFSAERLKGVDSTLKIQPAKLEDSAVYLCASSRLGGGDQPQHFGDGTRLSIL.

DNA for the CDR3: TGTGCCTGGAGTGTGGGGGCGGGCACTGAAGCTTTCTTT. As protein: CAWSVGAGTEAFF. J is TRBJ1-1 and V is TRBV30, with a tentative D call TRBD1 (6 bases). CDR3 size: 13 residues. V was cut by 0 bases and J by 4 bases, with 9 bases left in between. CDR1 is GTSNPN, CDR2 SVGIG, per germline (reference sequence). Full variable domain (remainder filled in from reference TRBV30 and TRBJ1-1): SQTIHQWPATLVQPVGSPLSLECTVEGTSNPNLYWYRQAAGRGLQLLFYSVGIGQISSEVPQNLSASRPQDRQFILSSKKLLLSDSGFYLCAWSVGAGTEAFFGQGTRLTVV.